The 22 T cell receptor beta chains below were found in one sample sequenced in a study of spatial heterogeneity in lung cancer. Study results and caveats: Tracking of tumor mutation counts was seen in expanded intratumoral alpha and beta TCR counts.

The time point denotes: sample taken at primary tumor resection. Antigens for these TCRs are unknown. Each CDR3 protein is one row after TCRdb ran MiXCR on the 5' RACE reads. The table lists around 8,800 distinct CDR3 sequences, roughly 5% of them singletons. The starting material was lung tumor tissue, obtained at surgery. Every receptor here comes from a female donor with early-stage non-small cell lung cancer.

By share, this clonotype counts as medium-sized (0.01 to 0.1%). The chain recombines TRBV3-1 with TRBJ1-5, with 8 bases identical to TRBD1. From germline, CDR1 is LGHDT and CDR2 YNNKEL (reference sequence). This CDR3 is 14 amino acids long. V lost 4 bases, J lost 8 bases, and 7 bases stayed unmatched. This chain's CDR3 is CASSPTGETEPQHF. DNA of the CDR3: TGTGCCAGCAGCCCGACAGGGGAAACCGAGCCCCAGCATTTT.

Many counts were recorded for this clonotype. CDR3 region: CASKEGGAFNEQFF. Written as DNA, the CDR3 is TGTGCCAGCAAGGAGGGCGGGGCATTCAATGAGCAGTTCTTC. V and J are TRBV11-2 and TRBJ2-1; D is possibly TRBD2 (6 bases). The CDR3 has 14 residues. Trimming took 7 bases from V and 6 from J, leaving 16 bases between them. Per the germline V gene, CDR1 is SGHAT and CDR2 is FQNNGV.

This clonotype was counted ten times or more. The rearrangement uses TRBV28 and TRBJ2-7; D call uncertain. This CDR3 has 12 residues. Trimming took off 3 bases at V and 6 bases at J, with 9 bases between the two ends. Germline CDR1 and CDR2: MDHEN and SYDVKM. CDR3 region: CASSLTESEQYF. The CDR3 nucleotides are TGTGCCAGCAGTTTGACGGAGAGCGAGCAGTACTTC.

The table lists this clonotype with many counts. The chain employs TRBV13 and TRBJ1-2, with D perhaps matching TRBD1 (5 bases). This CDR3 contains 14 residues. V shed 7 bases and J shed 4 bases, with 16 bases lying between them. Germline values: CDR1 PRHDT, CDR2 FYEKMQ (reference sequence). As DNA, the CDR3 is TGTGCCAGCAAAAGGGGCTTGGAGGGCTATGGCTACACCTTC. It yields the protein CASKRGLEGYGYTF.

The CDR3 spells CASSAQGSNEQYF. In nucleotides, the CDR3 is TGTGCCAGCAGTGCGCAGGGGTCCAACGAGCAGTACTTC. The gene calls are TRBV2 and TRBJ2-7, with a weak D call TRBD1 (6 bases). Germline V lookup: CDR1 SNHLY, CDR2 FYNNEI. With 4 bases removed from V and 5 bases from J, the gap between germline ends came to 12 bases. This CDR3 has 13 amino acids. The complete variable domain, with remaining parts taken from reference TRBV2 and TRBJ2-7, reads EPEVTQTPSHQVTQMGQEVILRCVPISNHLYFYWYRQILGQKVEFLVSFYNNEISEKSEIFDDQFSVERPDGSNFTLKIRSTKLEDSAMYFCASSAQGSNEQYFGPGTRLTVT.

In its sample, this clonotype was seen many times. The chain employs TRBV7-9 and TRBJ2-7; TRBD2 is a possible D gene (5 bases). From germline, CDR1 is SEHNR and CDR2 FQNEAQ (reference sequence). CDR3 size: 13 residues. Trimming left V 2 bases short and J 6 bases short, with 11 bases between. CDR3 bases: TGTGCCAGCAGCTTATTAGCGTTGGGCGAGCAGTACTTC. Protein sequence: CASSLLALGEQYF.

J is TRBJ2-1 and V is TRBV20-1; 8 nucleotides match TRBD1. CDR1 DFQATT and CDR2 SNEGSKA come from the germline V gene (reference sequence). The CDR3 runs 14 residues. After removal of 6 bases from V and 9 bases from J, the junction contained 13 bases not matched to a gene. CDR3 residues: CSARTGLGRSEQFF. The CDR3 region has the DNA TGCAGTGCGCGGACAGGGCTAGGGAGGAGTGAGCAGTTCTTC.

This clonotype was picked up many times. V usage is TRBV5-5 and J usage is TRBJ2-3, with unresolved D. V lost 0 bases, J lost 7 bases, and 0 bases lay in between. Germline loops: CDR1 SGHKS, CDR2 YYEKEE (reference sequence). The CDR3 has 10 amino acids. CDR3 sequence: CASSLDTQYF. The CDR3 DNA is TGTGCCAGCAGCTTGGATACGCAGTATTTT.

This clonotype was picked up many times. The chain is built from TRBV5-1 and TRBJ2-1; D is perhaps TRBD2 (7 bases). Germline CDR1 and CDR2: SGHRS and YFSETQ. CDR3 length: 15 amino acids. The ends were cut back, 4 bases at V and 4 bases at J, with 15 bases in the middle. In DNA, the CDR3 is TGCGCCAGCAGCCTGGGAGGGGGATTATACAATGAGCAGTTCTTC. It translates to CASSLGGGLYNEQFF.

This clonotype showed up just a few times. Given a much more abundant clone one base away, this may be a read error. V gene TRBV20-1 combines with J gene TRBJ1-2; TRBD1 might be the D (5 bases). CDR3 length: 14 residues. Germline loops: CDR1 DFQATT, CDR2 SNEGSKA (reference sequence). The chain's CDR3 is CSARDQGFLSGYNF. The CDR3 bases are TGCAGTGCTAGAGATCAGGGATTTTTAAGTGGCTACAACTTC.

This chain links TRBV6-2 or TRBV6-3 with TRBJ1-5, with 9 bases aligning to TRBD1. Germline loops: CDR1 MNHEY, CDR2 SVGEGT. The CDR3 spans 16 residues. The V segment lost 6 bases and the J segment 4 bases; nucleotides outside the gene matches: 10. CDR3 amino acids: CASRATGGGGNQPQHF. The CDR3 DNA follows: TGTGCCAGCAGAGCTACAGGGGGCGGTGGGAATCAGCCCCAGCATTTT.

This clonotype was observed many times. The J gene is TRBJ2-7, the V gene TRBV6-1; D possibly corresponds to TRBD2 (5 bases). Germline loops: CDR1 MNHNS, CDR2 SASEGT. Trimming shortened V by 3 bases and J by 0 bases, and 12 bases separated the two germline ends. The CDR3 sequence is 15 residues long. The CDR3 DNA reads as TGTGCCAGCAGTGATGGGAGCGGATCCTCCTACGAGCAGTACTTC. Protein: CASSDGSGSSYEQYF.

In its sample, this clonotype is large. The J gene is TRBJ2-7, the V gene TRBV6-2 or TRBV6-3; 11 bases are a match to TRBD1. The CDR3 consists of 16 residues. V dropped 6 bases and J dropped 6; count of bases not matched to a gene: 13. Germline CDR1 and CDR2: MNHEY and SVGEGT. The CDR3 DNA reads as TGTGCCAGCAGCTTTGGACGGACAGGGGGCATAGGCGAGCAGTACTTC. It specifies CASSFGRTGGIGEQYF.

This clonotype was counted ten times or more. V and J are TRBV30 and TRBJ2-3; 8 bases agree with TRBD2. Germline trimming cut 1 base from V and 4 bases from J; bases unmatched to any gene: 1. The germline V gene encodes CDR1 GTSNPN and CDR2 SVGIG (reference sequence). CDR3 length equals 13 residues. The CDR3 loop reads CAWSAGGPDTQYF. The DNA for the CDR3 is TGTGCCTGGAGTGCGGGAGGGCCAGATACGCAGTATTTT.

This clonotype has ten or more counts. The V and J genes are TRBV6-2 or TRBV6-3 and TRBJ2-1; D uncertain. In germline, CDR1 is MNHEY, CDR2 SVGEGT. The CDR3 loop spans 15 amino acids. Trimming took 4 bases from V and 1 from J, leaving 11 bases between them. CDR3 nucleotide sequence: TGTGCCAGCAGTTCCAGTTGGGAATCCTACAATGAGCAGTTCTTC. Amino acids: CASSSSWESYNEQFF.

This clonotype was picked up many times. CDR3 sequence: CATKAGEQFF. CDR3 nucleotide sequence: TGTGCCACCAAAGCAGGAGAGCAGTTCTTC. The gene calls are TRBV10-3 and TRBJ2-1; D uncertain. The CDR3 consists of 10 residues. Per the germline V gene, CDR1 is ENHRY and CDR2 is SYGVKD. V was shortened by 10 bases and J by 10 bases, with 11 bases between the two germline ends.

This clonotype showed up many times. The rearrangement links TRBV18 to TRBJ2-5; unclear D gene. The germline V gene has CDR1 KGHSH and CDR2 LQKENI. V was cut by 3 bases and J by 4 bases, with 6 bases left in between. This CDR3 contains 12 residues. The CDR3 sequence is CASSPAAETQYF. CDR3 DNA sequence: TGTGCCAGCTCACCGGCAGCAGAGACCCAGTACTTC. The entire variable domain, with the rest obtained from reference TRBV18 and TRBJ2-5, is as follows: NAGVMQNPRHLVRRRGQEARLRCSPMKGHSHVYWYRQLPEEGLKFMVYLQKENIIDESGMPKERFSAEFPKEGPSILRIQQVVRGDSAAYFCASSPAAETQYFGPGTRLLVL.

This clonotype was seen many times. The genes are TRBV10-3 and TRBJ1-6, with D tentatively TRBD1 (5 bases). This CDR3 has 16 amino acids. Trimming stripped 5 bases from V and 10 bases from J, with 21 bases between. CDR1 and CDR2 (germline): ENHRY, SYGVKD. The CDR3 protein is CAISSPSGTRRSPLHF. The CDR3 DNA reads as TGTGCCATCAGTTCCCCCTCAGGGACGCGGAGATCACCCCTCCACTTT.

This clonotype was counted at least ten times. The J gene is TRBJ1-3, the V gene TRBV5-1; D might be TRBD1 (5 bases). This CDR3 spans 15 amino acids. The ends were cut back, 3 bases at V and 0 bases at J, with 10 bases in the middle. CDR1 and CDR2 (germline): SGHRS, YFSETQ. The CDR3 protein is CASSYLGGSGNTIYF. CDR3 DNA sequence: TGCGCCAGCAGCTATTTGGGGGGCTCTGGAAACACCATATATTTT.

This clonotype was picked up many times. The rearrangement joins TRBV2 to TRBJ1-1, with 8 positions matching TRBD1. Germline values: CDR1 SNHLY, CDR2 FYNNEI. The CDR3 is made up of 16 amino acids. V was clipped by 6 bases and J by 3 bases; unmatched bases: 12. In DNA form, the CDR3 reads TGTGCCAGCAGCCCCACAGGGGGAACTTTGTACACTGAAGCTTTCTTT. It translates to CASSPTGGTLYTEAFF. The full variable domain, its missing parts supplied by reference TRBV2 and TRBJ1-1, is EPEVTQTPSHQVTQMGQEVILRCVPISNHLYFYWYRQILGQKVEFLVSFYNNEISEKSEIFDDQFSVERPDGSNFTLKIRSTKLEDSAMYFCASSPTGGTLYTEAFFGQGTRLTVV.

This clonotype was observed at least ten times. CDR3 loop: CASSSQGVNYGYTF. For the CDR3, the DNA is TGTGCCAGCAGTTCGCAAGGGGTAAACTATGGCTACACCTTC. V usage is TRBV12-3 or TRBV12-4 and J usage is TRBJ1-2; perhaps TRBD1 as D (5 bases). V lost 4 bases and J 2 bases, leaving 11 bases between the germline ends. The CDR3 length is 14 residues.

This clonotype rates as large. This chain uses TRBV12-3 or TRBV12-4 with TRBJ1-2; D gene uncertain. V was cut by 7 bases and J by 6 bases, with 12 bases left in between. This CDR3 spans 12 amino acids. The CDR3 here is CASTLGPNGYTF. CDR3 bases: TGTGCCAGCACCCTCGGGCCTAATGGCTACACCTTC.